The clone carrying this T cell receptor beta chain has a handful of counts. Antigen unknown. Generated by immunoSEQ multiplex PCR, the TCRdb table keeps only in-frame clones and is missing some. The sample has about 200,000 clones, around 83% seen once. These data originate in a study of cytomegalovirus exposure and HLA in healthy donors. Study-level findings and limits: A later analysis found first-cohort TCR clusters tended to co-occur in the 90 to 150 validation repertoires.

The CDR3 runs 15 residues. Germline CDR1 and CDR2: SGHVS and FQNEAQ. J gave up 7 bases and V 5 bases, and 8 bases lay outside the gene matches. Sequencing was carried out using PBMCs. The chain joins TRBV7-8 to TRBJ2-2; 9 bases fit TRBD2. This clonotype originated in a woman younger than 45 in good health and CMV-seropositive. Written as DNA, the CDR3 is TGTGCCAGCAGCCCTCGGACTAGCGCAGGCGGGGAGCTGTTTTTT. It codes for CASSPRTSAGGELFF.